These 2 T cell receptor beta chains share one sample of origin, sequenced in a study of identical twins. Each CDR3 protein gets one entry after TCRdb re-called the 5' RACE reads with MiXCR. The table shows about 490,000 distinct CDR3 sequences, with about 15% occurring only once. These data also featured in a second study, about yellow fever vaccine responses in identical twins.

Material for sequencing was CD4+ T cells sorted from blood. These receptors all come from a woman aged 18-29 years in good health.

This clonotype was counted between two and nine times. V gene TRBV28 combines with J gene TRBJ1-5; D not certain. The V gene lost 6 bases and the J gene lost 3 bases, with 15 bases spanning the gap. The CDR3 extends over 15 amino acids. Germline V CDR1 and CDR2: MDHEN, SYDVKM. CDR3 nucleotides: TGTGCCAGCAGCCACGTGGACGGAAACAATCAGCCCCAGCATTTT. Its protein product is CASSHVDGNNQPQHF.

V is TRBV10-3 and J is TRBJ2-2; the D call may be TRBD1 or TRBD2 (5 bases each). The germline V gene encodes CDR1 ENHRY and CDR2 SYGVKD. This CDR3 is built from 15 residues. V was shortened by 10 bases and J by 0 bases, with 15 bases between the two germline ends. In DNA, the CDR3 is TGTGCCAGCGAACCGGGACCAGCGAACACCGGGGAGCTGTTTTTT. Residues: CASEPGPANTGELFF.